The 5 T cell receptor beta chains in this list originate from one sample, sequenced in a study of control samples from healthy donors and cancer patients. The assay was immunoSEQ multiplex PCR, and TCRdb's table has in-frame clones only and misses some. Here the sample spans around 150,000 clones, around 90% being singletons. The sequencing sample was made of blood. The source of these receptors is a man aged 25 to 40 in good health.

The rearrangement links TRBV14 to TRBJ2-7, with a tentative D call TRBD1 (6 bases). With 5 bases removed from V and 3 bases from J, the gap between germline ends came to 11 bases. This CDR3 spans 13 amino acids. Germline values: CDR1 SGHDN, CDR2 FVKESK. CDR3 nucleotide sequence: TGTGCCAGCAGCGTCAGGGGAATCTACGAGCAGTACTTC. Translation gives CASSVRGIYEQYF. Complete variable domain (other parts from reference TRBV14 and TRBJ2-7): EAGVTQFPSHSVIEKGQTVTLRCDPISGHDNLYWYRRVMGKEIKFLLHFVKESKQDESGMPNNRFLAERTGGTYSTLKVQPAELEDSGVYFCASSVRGIYEQYFGPGTRLTVT.

This clone is a singleton in its sample. The chain uses TRBV5-1 and TRBJ2-1; D remains ambiguous. The CDR3 has 13 amino acids. Germline lookup yields CDR1 SGHRS and CDR2 YFSETQ. The V end lost 2 bases, the J end lost 4 bases, and 7 bases lay between the germline ends. The CDR3 reads CASSLDGYNEQFF. The CDR3 DNA is TGCGCCAGCAGCTTAGACGGTTACAATGAGCAGTTCTTC.

V and J are TRBV7-3 and TRBJ2-1; maybe TRBD2 (6 bases). This CDR3 comprises 14 residues. V was pared by 4 bases and J by 6 bases, with 13 bases between. Germline V CDR1 and CDR2: SGHTA, FQGTGA. This CDR3 reads CASSSRGILNEQFF. The CDR3 nucleotides are TGTGCCAGCAGCTCACGGGGGATACTCAATGAGCAGTTCTTC.

CDR3 nucleotide sequence: TGCGCCAGCAGCTTGGGGAGTCTAGCGCTTTACAATGAGCAGTTCTTC. As protein: CASSLGSLALYNEQFF. J is TRBJ2-1 and V is TRBV5-1; perhaps TRBD2 as D (6 bases). The CDR3 is 16 amino acids. Trimming left V 0 bases short and J 4 bases short, with 14 bases between. In germline, CDR1 is SGHRS, CDR2 YFSETQ.

This clone was detected only once. The chain combines TRBV19 with TRBJ1-5; D is uncertain. This CDR3 has 14 residues. Germline V gene sequence: CDR1 LNHDA, CDR2 SQIVND (reference sequence). Deletions cut 6 bases from V and 3 bases from J, with 12 bases between. In DNA form, the CDR3 reads TGTGCCAGTAGCTCTCGGACTAACAATCAGCCCCAGCATTTT. It yields the protein CASSSRTNNQPQHF.